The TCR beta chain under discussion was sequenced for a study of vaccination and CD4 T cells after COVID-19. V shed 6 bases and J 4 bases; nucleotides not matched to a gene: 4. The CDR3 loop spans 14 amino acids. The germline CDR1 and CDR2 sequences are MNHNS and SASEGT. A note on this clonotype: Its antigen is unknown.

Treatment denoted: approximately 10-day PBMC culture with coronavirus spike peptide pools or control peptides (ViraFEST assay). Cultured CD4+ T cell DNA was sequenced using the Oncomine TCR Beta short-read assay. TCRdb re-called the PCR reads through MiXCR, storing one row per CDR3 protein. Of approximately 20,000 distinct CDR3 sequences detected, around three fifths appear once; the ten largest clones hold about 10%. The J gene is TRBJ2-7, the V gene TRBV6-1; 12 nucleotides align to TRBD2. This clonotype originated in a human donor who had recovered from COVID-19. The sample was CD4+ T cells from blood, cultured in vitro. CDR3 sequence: CASSRLAGGYEQYF. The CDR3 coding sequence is TGTGCCAGCAGCCGTCTAGCGGGAGGGTACGAGCAGTACTTC.